The clone carrying this TCR beta chain was found many times. The antigen is undetermined. This sample was included in a study of T-cell reconstitution after alpha-beta-depleted transplantation in children. Trimming shortened V by 2 bases and J by 2 bases, and 10 bases separated the two germline ends. This CDR3 contains 14 residues. A library of TCRbeta sequences, prepared with unique molecular identifiers, was generated. TCRdb ran MiXCR on the PCR reads and lists one entry per CDR3 protein. Here the sample spans some 200,000 distinct CDR3 sequences, 7% to 9% being singletons. Study-level results: The authors attributed T-cell counts and diversity one year after transplant mostly to newly produced T cells.

The material was PBMCs, mostly from graft donor cells, obtained 360 days after TCRalphabeta/CD19-depleted stem cell transplant. This chain links TRBV12-3 or TRBV12-4 with TRBJ2-7; D gene unclear. This clonotype was sampled from a male patient aged 2-15 years who had a stem cell transplant for acute myeloid leukemia, so the T cells may come from the graft donor. The CDR3 here is CASSLIPQTYEQYF. The CDR3 coding sequence is TGTGCCAGCAGTTTAATCCCGCAGACCTACGAGCAGTACTTC.